Listed below are T cell receptor beta chains from one sample, sequenced in a study of CD8 T cells in ankylosing spondylitis. TCRdb re-derived calls from the 5' RACE reads in MiXCR, one entry per CDR3 protein. The data contain fewer than 250,000 distinct CDR3 sequences, roughly 25% of them singletons. The sequencing input was blood, either unsorted or a sorted T cell fraction (not recorded which). Receptors originate from a male donor with ankylosing spondylitis or in good health (not recorded which). Each CDR3 is given with its conserved first and last residue. The D gene is left open where the match is weak. Clone sizes are given selectively: once, few, many, or a class where the clone is expanded.

J gene | V gene | clone size | D gene | CDR3 protein | CDR3 DNA
TRBJ2-7 | TRBV5-1 | - | - | CASSTGQFPYEQYF | TGCGCCAGCAGCACCGGACAGTTCCCCTACGAGCAGTACTTC
TRBJ1-2 | TRBV10-3 | - | - | CATLRDKDYGYTF | TGTGCCACGCTCCGGGACAAGGACTATGGCTACACCTTC
TRBJ2-7 | TRBV20-1 | - | TRBD2 | CSARDKLAGVREQYF | TGCAGTGCTAGAGATAAGCTAGCGGGAGTTCGTGAGCAGTACTTC
TRBJ1-1 | TRBV5-6 | many | - | CASSLPQGTEAFF | TGTGCCAGCAGCTTGCCTCAGGGAACTGAAGCTTTCTTT
TRBJ1-1 | TRBV20-1 | few | - | CSASFSYTDLNTEAFF | TGCAGTGCTAGCTTCTCGTATACAGATCTGAACACTGAAGCTTTCTTT
TRBJ1-1 | TRBV6-5 | - | TRBD1 | CASSSLTGGSSEAFF | TGTGCCAGCAGTTCGCTCACAGGGGGGTCGTCTGAAGCTTTCTTT
TRBJ1-1 | TRBV29-1 | - | - | CSVSARGNTEAFF | TGCAGCGTGTCAGCCAGGGGGAACACTGAAGCTTTCTTT
TRBJ1-1 | TRBV19 | many | TRBD1 | CASTPDRVNTEAFF | TGTGCCAGTACTCCGGACAGGGTGAACACTGAAGCTTTCTTT
TRBJ2-4 | TRBV12-3/TRBV12-4 | many | - | CASRRAKNIQYF | TGTGCCAGCAGGCGCGCCAAAAACATTCAGTACTTC
TRBJ2-3 | TRBV5-6 | many | - | CASSLPPGPSTDTQYF | TGTGCCAGCAGCTTGCCACCGGGACCTAGCACAGATACGCAGTATTTT
TRBJ2-7 | TRBV25-1 | few | TRBD2 | CASEDSGTSVPLRYF | TGTGCCAGCGAAGATTCGGGGACTAGCGTACCTTTGCGGTACTTC
TRBJ1-2 | TRBV29-1 | many | - | CSVVGTATPLYGYTF | TGCAGCGTTGTTGGGACTGCGACTCCCCTTTATGGCTACACCTTC
TRBJ2-7 | TRBV29-1 | - | TRBD1 | CSVAGTGSYEQYF | TGCAGCGTTGCCGGGACAGGGTCCTACGAGCAGTACTTC
TRBJ2-3 | TRBV6-5 | few | - | CASSFRGDTQYF | TGTGCCAGCAGTTTTAGGGGGGATACGCAGTATTTT
TRBJ2-3 | TRBV18 | - | - | CASSPRTGTDTQYF | TGTGCCAGCTCACCAAGGACGGGCACAGATACGCAGTATTTT
TRBJ1-1 | TRBV7-3 | few | - | CASSLEGLVTEAFF | TGTGCCAGCAGCCTGGAGGGGCTTGTCACTGAAGCTTTCTTT
TRBJ2-5 | TRBV6-1 | many | TRBD2 | CASRLSGSGQETQYF | TGTGCCAGCAGACTTAGCGGGAGTGGTCAAGAGACCCAGTACTTC
TRBJ1-2 | TRBV29-1 | few | - | CSVGAGWGANYGYTF | TGCAGCGTTGGTGCCGGGTGGGGAGCGAACTATGGCTACACCTTC
TRBJ2-3 | TRBV24-1 | many | - | CATSDANTGGSTDTQYF | TGTGCCACCAGTGACGCTAACACAGGTGGAAGCACAGATACGCAGTATTTT
TRBJ2-2 | TRBV12-3/TRBV12-4 | many | TRBD2 | CASSSYGLAGTGELFF | TGTGCCAGCAGTTCCTACGGACTAGCGGGAACTGGGGAGCTGTTTTTT
TRBJ1-2 | TRBV5-1 | many | TRBD1 | CASSSGTGYYGYTF | TGCGCCAGCAGCTCGGGGACAGGGTACTATGGCTACACCTTC
TRBJ2-7 | TRBV5-1 | many | TRBD1 | CASSLQPGQGGYEQYF | TGCGCCAGCAGCTTGCAACCGGGACAGGGGGGTTACGAGCAGTACTTC
TRBJ2-5 | TRBV6-5 | few | - | CASSYRGRGQTQYF | TGTGCCAGCAGTTATAGGGGCAGGGGACAGACCCAGTACTTC
TRBJ1-2 | TRBV10-3 | few | - | CAISARSNSEGYTF | TGTGCCATCAGTGCCCGGTCGAATTCTGAGGGCTACACCTTC
TRBJ1-1 | TRBV5-1 | many | - | CASSPRQTGTEAFF | TGCGCCAGCAGCCCTCGACAAACGGGGACTGAAGCTTTCTTT
TRBJ2-3 | TRBV29-1 | - | - | CSVDRTPTDTQYF | TGCAGCGTTGATCGCACCCCCACAGATACGCAGTATTTT
TRBJ2-5 | TRBV5-6 | - | - | CASTLGRDYQETQYF | TGTGCCAGCACCCTAGGTCGGGACTACCAAGAGACCCAGTACTTC
TRBJ1-3 | TRBV20-1 | many | - | CSARTGNTIYF | TGCAGTGCTAGGACTGGAAACACCATATATTTT
TRBJ2-7 | TRBV10-3 | many | - | CAISESTSYEQYF | TGTGCCATCAGTGAGTCGACTTCCTACGAGCAGTACTTC
TRBJ2-1 | TRBV20-1 | - | TRBD2 | CSAMSSGGKYYNEQFF | TGCAGTGCTATGTCTAGCGGGGGGAAATACTACAATGAGCAGTTCTTC
TRBJ2-1 | TRBV5-1 | many | TRBD2 | CASSSTSGRASGEQFF | TGCGCCAGCAGCTCAACTAGCGGGAGGGCCTCTGGTGAGCAGTTCTTC
TRBJ1-1 | TRBV10-3 | many | - | CAISTTGPGEAFF | TGTGCCATTAGCACGACAGGCCCAGGGGAAGCTTTCTTT
TRBJ2-5 | TRBV7-6 | - | - | CASSHAEETQYF | TGTGCCAGCAGCCACGCAGAAGAGACCCAGTACTTC
TRBJ1-5 | TRBV12-3/TRBV12-4 | many | - | CASSLLGAVGQPQHF | TGTGCCAGCAGTTTGTTGGGGGCGGTCGGTCAGCCCCAGCATTTT
TRBJ2-4 | TRBV12-3/TRBV12-4 | many | - | CASSLSGGLHIQYF | TGTGCCAGCAGTTTGTCAGGAGGGCTACACATTCAGTACTTC
TRBJ2-5 | TRBV24-1 | - | TRBD2 | CATSDHPTSGSTETQYF | TGTGCCACCAGTGACCACCCGACTAGCGGGAGTACAGAGACCCAGTACTTC